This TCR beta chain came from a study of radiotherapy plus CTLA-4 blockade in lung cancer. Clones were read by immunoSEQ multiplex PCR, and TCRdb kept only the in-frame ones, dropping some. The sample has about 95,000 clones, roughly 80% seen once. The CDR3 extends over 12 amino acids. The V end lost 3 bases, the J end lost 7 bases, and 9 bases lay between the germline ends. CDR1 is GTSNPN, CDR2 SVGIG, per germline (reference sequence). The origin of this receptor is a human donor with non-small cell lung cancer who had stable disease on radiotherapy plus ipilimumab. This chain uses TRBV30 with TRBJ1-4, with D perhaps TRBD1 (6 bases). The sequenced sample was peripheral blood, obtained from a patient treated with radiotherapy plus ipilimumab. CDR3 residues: CAWRNRVEKLFF. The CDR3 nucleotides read TGTGCCTGGAGGAACAGGGTTGAAAAACTGTTTTTT.